This TCR beta chain was captured in a study of T cell repertoires in cytomegalovirus infection. Study overall: An indication of both CMV infection and matching HLA type came from public TCR beta signatures. Whole-study findings and limits: HLA-C-restricted CMV-specific TCR beta clonotypes prevailed in the ex vivo response. Based on cumulative public TCR beta family frequency, carriers of CMV plus the relevant HLA were identified.

The CDR3 runs 13 residues. V was clipped by 9 bases and J by 3 bases, with 14 bases between them. Germline loops: CDR1 SNHLY, CDR2 FYNNEI. TCRdb re-analysed the reads in MiXCR, keeping a single row per CDR3 protein. In the table there are 85,000 to 120,000 distinct CDR3 sequences, about 17% of which are singletons. As to this clonotype: Its antigen is as yet unknown.

J is TRBJ1-2 and V is TRBV2; weak D call: TRBD1 (5 bases). Sample: PBMCs. This TCR came from a human donor in good health (CMV status not recorded). Some clones in this sample may be carry-over from other donors' samples. The CDR3 DNA follows: TGTGCCAGAACGTTGGGGGAGGACTATGGCTACACCTTC. This translates into CARTLGEDYGYTF. Full variable domain (missing parts from reference TRBV2 and TRBJ1-2): EPEVTQTPSHQVTQMGQEVILRCVPISNHLYFYWYRQILGQKVEFLVSFYNNEISEKSEIFDDQFSVERPDGSNFTLKIRSTKLEDSAMYFCARTLGEDYGYTFGSGTRLTVV.